This T cell receptor beta chain derives from a study of tumor-infiltrating lymphocytes in localized non-small cell lung cancer. On the study more broadly: Each patient gave resected tumor and non-adjacent uninvolved lung tissue.

As for this clone: Antigen specificity is unknown.

Study findings and constraints: IM1 and IM2 tumors showed no difference in T-cell fraction. Available tissue quantity limited TCR sequencing to a patient subset.

CDR3 length: 13 residues. Germline V gene data show CDR1 as LNHDA and CDR2 as SQIVND (reference sequence). Trimming cost V 9 bases and J 8 bases; bases outside gene matches: 6. Method: immunoSEQ multiplex PCR; TCRdb's copy keeps in-frame clones and lacks some. The data show 12,000 or so clones, with about 79% seen just once and 4% to 5% held by the top ten. The receptor's source is a human donor with non-small cell lung cancer. This sequence joins TRBV19 and TRBJ1-6; TRBD1 aligns across 8 bases. Material for sequencing was lung tumor tissue. The CDR3 DNA reads as TGTGCCAGCAGACAGGGGAAGGATTCACCCCTCCACTTT. Translated, it gives CASRQGKDSPLHF.